The rows below give T cell receptor beta chains drawn from one sample of a study of Tregs in tolerant kidney transplant recipients. Some clones are missing from TCRdb's copy, which holds only in-frame ones; the method was immunoSEQ multiplex PCR. The sample has some 88,000 clones, more than 80% seen once. Sequenced sample: CD8+ T cells from blood. The receptors derive from a human donor in good health. Each CDR3 is given with its conserved first and last residue. The order of the fields is V gene, CDR3 length, J gene, clone size, D gene, CDR3 protein, CDR3 DNA. The D gene is left open where the match is weak. Clone size is shown for a subset of rows, as once, few, many or a class of expanded clone.

TRBV7-9	14	TRBJ2-7	NA	TRBD1	CASSPYDRADEQYF	TGTGCCAGCAGTCCCTATGACAGGGCTGACGAGCAGTACTTC
TRBV27	13	TRBJ2-7	NA	TRBD1	CASRGTGSYEQYF	TGTGCCAGCAGGGGGACAGGGTCGTACGAGCAGTACTTC
TRBV9	18	TRBJ2-1	NA	TRBD1	CASSVARTGQGSYNEQFF	TGTGCCAGCAGCGTAGCACGCACGGGACAGGGCTCCTACAATGAGCAGTTCTTC
TRBV10-3	15	TRBJ2-3	once	TRBD1	CAISEGTGGVDTQYF	TGTGCCATCAGTGAGGGGACAGGGGGAGTAGATACGCAGTATTTT
TRBV21-1	14	TRBJ2-7	NA	NA	CASSPKQEPYEQYF	TGTGCCAGCAGCCCAAAACAGGAGCCCTACGAGCAGTACTTC
TRBV4-2	15	TRBJ2-7	NA	NA	CASSQGGTGTYEQYF	TGTGCCAGCAGCCAAGGTGGAACAGGGACCTACGAGCAGTACTTC
TRBV4-1	15	TRBJ2-7	NA	NA	CASSQGGSLLYEQYF	TGCGCCAGCAGCCAAGGCGGGTCCCTCCTCTACGAGCAGTACTTC
TRBV11-2	15	TRBJ2-3	NA	NA	CASSLVSGPTDTQYF	TGTGCCAGCAGCTTAGTGTCGGGCCCGACAGATACGCAGTATTTT
TRBV19	13	TRBJ2-5	NA	NA	CASSIAAGETQYF	TGTGCCAGTAGTATAGCAGCTGGAGAGACCCAGTACTTC
TRBV14	16	TRBJ2-3	NA	TRBD2	CASSPLAGLSTDTQYF	TGTGCCAGCAGCCCACTAGCGGGACTCAGCACAGATACGCAGTATTTT
TRBV2	15	TRBJ2-5	NA	TRBD2	CASSARTSGQETQYF	TGTGCCAGCAGTGCGAGGACTAGCGGACAAGAGACCCAGTACTTC
TRBV27	14	TRBJ1-5	NA	NA	CASSPGGENQPQHF	TGTGCCAGCAGTCCGGGAGGAGAAAATCAGCCCCAGCATTTT
TRBV6-6	16	TRBJ2-1	NA	NA	CASSPPEGPSYNEQFF	TGTGCCAGCAGTCCCCCGGAGGGACCGTCCTACAATGAGCAGTTCTTC
TRBV9	15	TRBJ2-3	NA	NA	CASSVGGLSTDTQYF	TGTGCCAGCAGCGTAGGTGGTTTGAGCACAGATACGCAGTATTTT
TRBV5-1	14	TRBJ2-1	NA	TRBD1	CASSSWTGWNEQFF	TGCGCCAGCAGCTCGTGGACAGGGTGGAATGAGCAGTTCTTC
TRBV10-1	16	TRBJ2-3	NA	TRBD1	CASSPRDRRVPDTQYF	TGCGCCAGCAGCCCCCGGGACAGGAGGGTCCCAGATACGCAGTATTTT
TRBV5-4	13	TRBJ2-2	once	NA	CASREQNTGELFF	TGTGCCAGCAGGGAACAGAACACCGGGGAGCTGTTTTTT
TRBV7-8	13	TRBJ2-7	NA	NA	CASSAILDFEQYF	TGTGCCAGCAGCGCAATACTCGACTTCGAGCAGTACTTC
TRBV7-8	13	TRBJ2-3	once	NA	CASSPRDTDTQYF	TGTGCCAGCAGCCCCCGGGACACAGATACGCAGTATTTT
TRBV7-9	13	TRBJ1-1	few	NA	CASSSRGNTEAFF	TGTGCCAGCAGTTCTAGGGGGAACACTGAAGCTTTCTTT
TRBV4-1	15	TRBJ2-5	NA	NA	CASSQDSGAGETQYF	TGCGCCAGCAGCCAAGACTCCGGGGCTGGGGAGACCCAGTACTTC
TRBV5-6	14	TRBJ2-7	NA	NA	CASSRGRSSYEQYF	TGTGCCAGCAGCCGGGGGCGCAGCTCCTACGAGCAGTACTTC
TRBV4-1	14	TRBJ2-7	NA	NA	CASSQAKSSYEQYF	TGCGCCAGCAGCCAAGCGAAGAGCTCCTACGAGCAGTACTTC
TRBV7-8	14	TRBJ2-7	NA	NA	CASTLGTPSYEQYF	TGTGCCAGCACCCTCGGGACACCATCCTACGAGCAGTACTTC
TRBV6-5	15	TRBJ1-2	NA	NA	CASSYSPGRVSGYTF	TGTGCCAGCAGTTACTCCCCTGGCAGGGTGTCTGGCTACACCTTC
TRBV9	18	TRBJ1-5	NA	NA	CASSPGSSRGHSNQPQHF	TGTGCCAGCAGCCCCGGCTCTAGCAGGGGACATAGCAATCAGCCCCAGCATTTT
TRBV4-2	18	TRBJ1-1	NA	NA	CASSQDLGSLAMNTEAFF	TGTGCCAGCAGCCAAGATTTGGGGAGTCTGGCAATGAACACTGAAGCTTTCTTT
TRBV29-1	12	TRBJ1-2	NA	NA	CSVGDGNYGYTF	TGCAGCGTTGGGGACGGCAACTATGGCTACACCTTC